These 15 T cell receptor beta chains originate from one sample sequenced in a study of TIL therapy for anti-PD-1-resistant metastatic lung cancer (dated by TCRdb to the early 2020s). The time point label here, explained by the study, means: pre-treatment sample, taken before nivolumab and TIL therapy. The immunoSEQ v3 hsTCRB kit was used to amplify TCR beta CDR3 regions from genomic DNA through bias-controlled multiplex PCR. TCRdb took over this immuneACCESS table, retaining in-frame rearrangements with V and J assigned. Such tables are incomplete; in checked studies, under half of the missing clones stem from an unresolved V gene, and the remainder is unexplained. The sample data list approximately 50,000 clones, and around 80% of these were observed just once. The ten top clones hold approximately 15% of the sample. The specimen comprised blood, sampled at baseline. The origin of the receptors is a man between 65 and 85 years old with non-small cell lung cancer.

This clone was recorded only once. The rearrangement joins TRBV27 to TRBJ2-7, with D tentatively TRBD1 (6 bases). The CDR3 is made up of 15 amino acids. Per the germline V gene, CDR1 is MNHEY and CDR2 is SMNVEV (reference sequence). Between the trimmed V and J ends, which lost 0 bases and 4 bases, there was a span of 13 bases. The CDR3 is CASSLSGMQGYEQYF. The CDR3 nucleotides are TGTGCCAGCAGTTTATCGGGAATGCAGGGGTACGAGCAGTACTTC.

Only a few counts were recorded for this clone. The V and J genes are TRBV21-1 and TRBJ2-7; TRBD1 reflects the table's D call only, with no check against the DNA. TRBV21-1 is noted as a pseudogene. This CDR3 has 15 residues. The CDR3 DNA is TGTGCCAGCAACGACAGGGAACCGCCTCAGGACGAGCAGTACTTC. It translates to CASNDREPPQDEQYF.

The gene calls are TRBV7-2 and TRBJ2-7, with D perhaps matching TRBD1 or TRBD2 (5 bases each). This CDR3 has 17 amino acids. CDR1 is SGHTA and CDR2 is FQGNSA in the germline V gene. With 5 bases removed from V and 0 bases from J, the gap between germline ends came to 20 bases. CDR3 amino acids: CASSRPPEGQLSYEQYF. CDR3 DNA sequence: TGTGCCAGCAGCCGACCTCCCGAGGGGCAGCTCTCCTACGAGCAGTACTTC.

This clone has more than one count but fewer than ten. The J gene is TRBJ1-1, the V gene TRBV18; D is uncertain. The V gene's germline CDR1 is KGHSH and CDR2 LQKENI. The V and J ends lost 1 base and 5 bases respectively, with 11 bases between them. The CDR3 is 14 residues long. The CDR3, as DNA: TGTGCCAGCTCACCACAGGGAGTGGAGACTGAAGCTTTCTTT. Protein: CASSPQGVETEAFF.

Only one count was recorded for this clone. The J gene is TRBJ2-2, the V gene TRBV7-8, with a weak D call TRBD2 (5 bases). This CDR3 region has 16 residues. V lost 1 base and J 1 base, leaving 10 bases between the germline ends. Looked up from germline, CDR1 is SGHVS and CDR2 is FQNEAQ. The CDR3 DNA follows: TGTGCCAGCAGCTTAGAGCCCCGGGGGAACACCGGGGAGCTGTTTTTT. This gives the protein CASSLEPRGNTGELFF.

J is TRBJ2-5 and V is TRBV7-3; D is perhaps TRBD1 or TRBD2 (5 bases each). V was cut by 1 base and J by 5 bases, with 11 bases left in between. This CDR3 region has 14 residues. Germline CDR1 is SGHTA and CDR2 is FQGTGA. For the CDR3, the DNA is TGTGCCAGCAGCTTAAACCCGGGACGCGAGACCCAGTACTTC. The encoded protein is CASSLNPGRETQYF.

The genes are TRBV9 and TRBJ2-1; D uncertain. This CDR3 is built from 13 residues. The germline V and J ends were trimmed by 0 bases and 10 bases, with 11 bases remaining between them. Per germline, CDR1 SGDLS and CDR2 YYNGEE. CDR3 sequence reads: CASSVELRSEQFF. Written as DNA, the CDR3 is TGTGCCAGCAGCGTAGAGCTGAGGAGCGAGCAGTTCTTC.

The chain carries TRBV6-5 and TRBJ1-3; D gene ambiguous. In germline, CDR1 is MNHEY, CDR2 SVGAGI. Trimming removed 2 bases at V and 3 bases at J, with 14 bases between. This CDR3 comprises 16 residues. The CDR3 sequence: CASSYETRRSGNTIYF. The CDR3, as DNA: TGTGCCAGCAGTTACGAAACCCGAAGGAGTGGAAACACCATATATTTT.

V and J are TRBV27 and TRBJ2-2, with TRBD2 matching over 10 bases. CDR1 MNHEY and CDR2 SMNVEV come from the germline V gene (reference sequence). Trimming cost V 5 bases and J 0 bases; bases outside gene matches: 9. The CDR3 runs 18 residues. In DNA, the CDR3 is TGTGCCAGCAGTATATTAGCGGGAGGCGGTACGAACACCGGGGAGCTGTTTTTT. It translates to CASSILAGGGTNTGELFF.

The chain carries TRBV27 and TRBJ1-1; D unclear. The V end lost 6 bases, the J end lost 5 bases, and 19 bases lay between the germline ends. The CDR3 consists of 15 residues. From germline, CDR1 is MNHEY and CDR2 SMNVEV (reference sequence). CDR3 loop: CASSKTAGFRTEAFF. In DNA form, the CDR3 reads TGTGCCAGCAGCAAAACCGCGGGTTTTCGTACTGAAGCTTTCTTT.

The chain links TRBV4-2 to TRBJ1-6, with a possible D match to TRBD1 (5 bases). The CDR3 is 18 residues long. Germline V gene lookup returns CDR1 LGHNA and CDR2 YNFKEQ. Trimming removed 0 bases at V and 7 bases at J, with 19 bases between. The CDR3 spells CASSQEGGRDALNSPLHF. The DNA for the CDR3 is TGTGCCAGCAGCCAAGAGGGGGGTAGGGACGCCTTGAATTCACCCCTCCACTTT.

The CDR3 nucleotides are TGTGCCAGCAGCTTAGAAGGGGGTAGGAGTCAGGAGACCCAGTACTTC. It yields the protein CASSLEGGRSQETQYF. The chain uses TRBV5-6 and TRBJ2-5, with D possibly matching TRBD1 (6 bases). This CDR3 spans 16 amino acids. Per the germline V gene, CDR1 is SGHDT and CDR2 is YYEEEE. The V gene lost 2 bases and the J gene lost 5 bases, with 19 bases spanning the gap.

CDR3 coding DNA: TGTGCCAGCACCTCCCAGGGGGGGGCCCGCTACGAGCAGTACTTC. Translated: CASTSQGGARYEQYF. The J gene is TRBJ2-7, the V gene TRBV28; either TRBD1 or TRBD2 may fit D (7 bases each). Per germline, CDR1 MDHEN and CDR2 SYDVKM. CDR3 length: 15 amino acids. The ends were cut back, 7 bases at V and 3 bases at J, with 19 bases in the middle.

The gene calls are TRBV7-2 and TRBJ1-6; D remains ambiguous. The CDR3 sequence is 14 residues long. The germline V gene encodes CDR1 SGHTA and CDR2 FQGNSA. Trimming removed 5 bases at V and 5 bases at J, with 10 bases between. CDR3 coding DNA: TGTGCCAGCAGCCCCCAGATTCATAATTCACCCCTCCACTTT. It specifies CASSPQIHNSPLHF. Full variable domain (remainder filled in from reference TRBV7-2 and TRBJ1-6): GAGVSQSPSNKVTEKGKDVELRCDPISGHTALYWYRQSLGQGLEFLIYFQGNSAPDKSGLPSDRFSAERTGGSVSTLTIQRTQQEDSAVYLCASSPQIHNSPLHFGNGTRLTVT.

V and J are TRBV5-4 and TRBJ2-1; 9 positions agree with TRBD1. The CDR3 loop spans 16 amino acids. The V gene's germline CDR1 is SGHNT and CDR2 YYREEE (reference sequence). V was clipped by 2 bases and J by 6 bases; unmatched bases: 9. CDR3 residues: CASSFHGTGLGNEQFF. The CDR3 DNA reads as TGTGCCAGCAGCTTCCATGGGACAGGGTTAGGCAATGAGCAGTTCTTC. The full variable domain, with the rest looked up from reference TRBV5-4 and TRBJ2-1, is ETGVTQSPTHLIKTRGQQVTLRCSSQSGHNTVSWYQQALGQGPQFIFQYYREEENGRGNFPPRFSGLQFPNYSSELNVNALELDDSALYLCASSFHGTGLGNEQFFGPGTRLTVL.